This TCR beta chain was identified in a study of blood T cells in healthy people across ages. V was shortened by 4 bases and J by 6 bases, with 15 bases between the two germline ends. Germline V gene data show CDR1 as MNHEY and CDR2 as SVGAGI. CDR3 length: 14 amino acids. Regarding the study as a whole: Across the age range, TCR beta diversity per million T cells fell in a roughly linear way.

The donors, healthy Caucasians from Russia, were aged roughly 6 to 90. Total RNA extracted from each sample amounted to at least 5.5 micrograms. The second PCR ran roughly 6 to 12 cycles with a sample-barcoded 5' primer and J-beta primers. TCRdb re-analysed the 5' RACE reads in MiXCR, keeping a single row per CDR3 protein. This sample has about 640,000 distinct CDR3 sequences; roughly 53% occur once, and the top ten carry over 30%. This clonotype was detected only a few times. The antigen is unknown. The chain carries TRBV6-5 and TRBJ1-1, with D possibly TRBD1 on 5 matching bases. This TCR came from a man in his sixties in good health. The sample taken for sequencing was blood. The CDR3 loop reads CASSSARVRSEAFF. CDR3 DNA: TGTGCCAGCAGTTCCGCCAGGGTTAGGTCTGAAGCTTTCTTT.